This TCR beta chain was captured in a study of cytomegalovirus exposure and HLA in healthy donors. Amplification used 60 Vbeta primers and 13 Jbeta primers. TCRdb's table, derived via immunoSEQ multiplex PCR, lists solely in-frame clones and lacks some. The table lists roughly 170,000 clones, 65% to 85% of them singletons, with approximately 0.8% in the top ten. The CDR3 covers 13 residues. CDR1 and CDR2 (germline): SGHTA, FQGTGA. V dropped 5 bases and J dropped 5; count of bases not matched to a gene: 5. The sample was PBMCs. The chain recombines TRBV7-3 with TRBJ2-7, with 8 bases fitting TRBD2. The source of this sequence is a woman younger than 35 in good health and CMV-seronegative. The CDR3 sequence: CASSRTSLDEQYF. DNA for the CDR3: TGTGCCAGCAGCAGGACTAGCTTGGACGAGCAGTACTTC.